These 7 T cell receptor beta chains came from one sample sequenced in a study of identical twins (TCRdb year 2016). Library method: 5' RACE. Sequencing was performed on an Illumina HiSeq 2000. Through fastp at Q25 and MiXCR, TCRdb rebuilt clones from the public reads, retaining in-frame beta chains. Each entry is one CDR3 protein sequence, shown with its most common DNA and genes. Across this sample there are some 300,000 distinct CDR3 sequences, with around 12% seen only once. 6% to 9% of the sample rests with the top ten. These sequences were also reported in another study, on yellow fever vaccine responses in identical twins.

The sequenced sample was CD8+ T cells sorted from blood. The source is a woman in her late teens or twenties in good health.

The chain's CDR3 is CASSYADSPGQGTNEQFF. In DNA form, the CDR3 reads TGTGCCAGCAGTTACGCAGATAGCCCGGGACAGGGTACCAATGAGCAGTTCTTC. The chain uses TRBV6-5 and TRBJ2-1; the match to TRBD1 covers 9 bases. CDR3 length: 18 residues. Germline V gene sequence: CDR1 MNHEY, CDR2 SVGAGI. Unmatched junction bases numbered 14, after V lost 2 bases and J lost 6 bases.

This clonotype was seen more than once but under ten times. The chain couples TRBV29-1 to TRBJ2-6; D is uncertain. The V gene's germline CDR1 is SQVTM and CDR2 ANQGSEA. The CDR3 is 16 amino acids. Trimming stripped 1 base from V and 0 bases from J, with 10 bases between. The CDR3 DNA sequence: TGCAGCGTTGAAGGGGATAGGGACTCTGGGGCCAACGTCCTGACTTTC. It codes for CSVEGDRDSGANVLTF.

On this clonotype itself: A read error is possible here, since a much larger clone lies one base away. This chain uses TRBV4-1 with TRBJ2-5; 8 nucleotides align to TRBD1. The CDR3 length is 16 residues. CDR1 and CDR2 from the germline V gene are MGHRA and YSYEKL. V shed 0 bases and J 2 bases; nucleotides not matched to a gene: 5. The DNA for the CDR3 is TGCGCCAGCAGCCAAGATACGAACAGGGGGCAAGAGACCCAGTACTTC. As protein: CASSQDTNRGQETQYF.

The chain recombines TRBV6-5 with TRBJ1-1; no clear D. The V and J ends lost 2 bases and 3 bases respectively, with 10 bases between them. The CDR3 has 14 amino acids. Germline-derived CDR1 and CDR2 are MNHEY and SVGAGI. This chain's CDR3 is CASSYQIRDTEAFF. DNA for the CDR3: TGTGCCAGCAGTTACCAAATAAGGGACACTGAAGCTTTCTTT.

Remarks on this clonotype: This could be a read error, since a much larger clone is one nucleotide away. The V and J genes are TRBV7-9 and TRBJ2-2; no definite D call. There are 12 residues in the CDR3. Trimming stripped 3 bases from V and 6 bases from J, with 5 bases between. Looked up from germline, CDR1 is SEHNR and CDR2 is FQNEAQ (reference sequence). This chain's CDR3 is CASSFGSGELFF. As DNA, the CDR3 is TGTGCCAGCAGCTTTGGGTCCGGGGAGCTGTTTTTT. Together with reference TRBV7-9 and TRBJ2-2, the CDR3 gives the full variable domain: DTGVSQNPRHKITKRGQNVTFRCDPISEHNRLYWYRQTLGQGPEFLTYFQNEAQLEKSRLLSDRFSAERPKGSFSTLEIQRTEQGDSAMYLCASSFGSGELFFGEGSRLTVL.

This chain connects TRBV4-1 to TRBJ1-1; 10 bases align to TRBD1. There are 17 residues in the CDR3. Germline CDR1 is MGHRA and CDR2 is YSYEKL. J gave up 0 bases and V 1 base, and 5 bases lay outside the gene matches. The CDR3 DNA sequence: TGCGCCAGCAGCCAAGTGGGGACAGGGGTTATGAACACTGAAGCTTTCTTT. Its translation: CASSQVGTGVMNTEAFF.

In this sample, this clonotype turned up a few times. The rearrangement links TRBV5-4 to TRBJ2-7; 8 bases are a match to TRBD2. The junction had 11 bases not matched to a gene; V was cut back by 4 bases and J by 5 bases. The CDR3 spans 15 residues. Germline CDR1 SGHNT, CDR2 YYREEE (reference sequence). The CDR3 here is CASSRGTRPDDEQYF. The CDR3 nucleotides read TGTGCCAGCAGCAGAGGGACTAGGCCTGACGACGAGCAGTACTTC. The full variable domain, rest sourced from reference TRBV5-4 and TRBJ2-7, is ETGVTQSPTHLIKTRGQQVTLRCSSQSGHNTVSWYQQALGQGPQFIFQYYREEENGRGNFPPRFSGLQFPNYSSELNVNALELDDSALYLCASSRGTRPDDEQYFGPGTRLTVT.